This T cell receptor beta chain came from a study of blood T cell repertoires in COVID-19. Overall study: Acute and convalescent COVID-19 samples came from the United States, Italy and Spain. PBMCs, B-cell-depleted T cells, or T cells provided the cDNA or gDNA that made up the material.

V dropped 5 bases and J dropped 3; count of bases not matched to a gene: 9. Germline CDR1 and CDR2: MDHEN and SYDVKM. This CDR3 region has 15 residues. While infection was still active, Seattle patients were enrolled and then followed longitudinally. Under the authors' procedure: Amplification from reference gene primers served as the basis for estimated nucleated cell counts. Profiled with immunoSEQ multiplex PCR; TCRdb holds only in-frame clones, not every one. The V and J calls and clone size are taken from that table; D and trimming were inferred from the DNA. The sample has fewer than 200,000 clones, roughly 79% seen once.

The chain carries TRBV28 and TRBJ2-7; TRBD1 matches 8 bases. The specimen sequenced was peripheral blood. This TCR came from a woman of 80 years or more with COVID-19, enrolled during active disease. DNA of the CDR3: TGTGCCAGCAGTCCGGGAGACAGGGGATTCTACGAGCAGTACTTC. Protein sequence: CASSPGDRGFYEQYF.